This passage covers 11 T cell receptor beta chains from one sample sequenced in a study of shared clonotypes between healthy human individuals. Using immunoSEQ multiplex PCR, the repertoire was profiled, and TCRdb retains in-frame clones only, with some absent. The profile shows about 2.3 million clones, about nine tenths of them singletons. Specimen: naive CD4+ T cells from PBMCs. Subset in this sample: CD45RA+ positively selected. These receptors were taken from a man between 18 and 35 years old in good health. Some clones in this sample may be carry-over from other donors' samples.

The V gene is TRBV9, the J gene TRBJ2-3; tentatively, D is TRBD2 (5 bases). This CDR3 has 12 residues. The germline V gene has CDR1 SGDLS and CDR2 YYNGEE. V was shortened by 3 bases and J by 10 bases, with 12 bases between the two germline ends. The CDR3 DNA sequence: TGTGCCAGCAGCGAACGAGGGAGAGCGCAGTATTTT. Translating gives CASSERGRAQYF.

The chain links TRBV7-9 to TRBJ2-5; 9 bases agree with TRBD1. The J call is doubtful: the DNA matches TRBJ2-7 better. This CDR3 is built from 15 residues. CDR1 is SEHNR and CDR2 is FQNEAQ in the germline V gene (reference sequence). The CDR3 bases are TGTGCCAGCAGCTTGTGGGACAGGGAGACCTACGAGCAGTACTTC. It encodes CASSLWDRETYEQYF.

The genes are TRBV4-1 and TRBJ1-2, with D possibly being TRBD1 (6 bases). CDR1 is MGHRA, CDR2 YSYEKL, per germline. V lost 4 bases and J lost 2, with 8 bases in between. The CDR3 spans 13 residues. The CDR3 DNA sequence: TGCGCCAGCAGCCTCGGGACAAACTATGGCTACACCTTC. Translation gives CASSLGTNYGYTF.

This clone has just one count. The rearrangement links TRBV7-3 to TRBJ2-6; 8 nucleotides agree with TRBD1. Trimming cost V 4 bases and J 2 bases; bases outside gene matches: 1. Germline CDR1 reads SGHTA; CDR2 reads FQGTGA. The CDR3 is 15 amino acids. CDR3 in DNA: TGTGCCAGCAGCTCCAGGGGGCCTGGGGCCAACGTCCTGACTTTC. Its protein is CASSSRGPGANVLTF.

V is TRBV14 and J is TRBJ2-5; D unresolved. Trimming removed 2 bases at V and 2 bases at J, with 6 bases between. The CDR3 consists of 13 residues. Per germline, CDR1 SGHDN and CDR2 FVKESK. The CDR3 spells CASSQTVQETQYF. The DNA of the CDR3 is TGTGCCAGCAGCCAAACAGTACAAGAGACCCAGTACTTC.

The chain combines TRBV5-1 with TRBJ2-7; TRBD1 agrees at 7 bases. Looked up from germline, CDR1 is SGHRS and CDR2 is YFSETQ. Trimming at V came to 0 bases and at J to 3 bases, leaving 9 bases not matched to a gene. The CDR3 has 16 residues. In DNA, the CDR3 is TGCGCCAGCAGCTTGGGGGGGACAGCACTAATCTACGAGCAGTACTTC. Protein: CASSLGGTALIYEQYF.

The J gene is TRBJ2-4, the V gene TRBV9, with 7 bases aligning to TRBD1. The CDR3 covers 18 residues. Per germline, CDR1 SGDLS and CDR2 YYNGEE. V gave up 0 bases and J gave up 0 bases; unmatched junction bases: 9. The CDR3 reads CASSVGDRGFLAKNIQYF. In DNA form, the CDR3 reads TGTGCCAGCAGCGTAGGGGACAGAGGATTCCTAGCCAAAAACATTCAGTACTTC.

This clone appeared once. The chain joins TRBV28 to TRBJ2-1; the D call may be TRBD1 or TRBD2 (5 bases each). This CDR3 spans 17 amino acids. With 6 bases removed from V and 5 bases from J, the gap between germline ends came to 23 bases. The V gene's germline CDR1 is MDHEN and CDR2 SYDVKM. The CDR3 loop reads CASRRLSLWGRDNEQFF. The CDR3 nucleotides read TGTGCCAGCAGGCGACTGAGTTTGTGGGGGAGAGACAATGAGCAGTTCTTC.

This chain uses TRBV6-5 with TRBJ2-7; no firm D call. The CDR3 sequence is 14 residues long. Germline V gives CDR1 MNHEY, CDR2 SVGAGI. V shed 5 bases and J shed 2 bases, with 13 bases lying between them. CDR3 bases: TGTGCCAGCAGTCCTCGTCAGGTACCCTACGAGCAGTACTTC. Residues: CASSPRQVPYEQYF.

The chain carries TRBV5-1 and TRBJ2-3; TRBD2 aligns across 7 bases. Germline-derived CDR1 and CDR2 are SGHRS and YFSETQ. V was pared by 4 bases and J by 3 bases, with 2 bases of the junction left unmatched. The CDR3 extends over 13 amino acids. CDR3 residues: CASSAGLTDTQYF. As DNA, the CDR3 is TGCGCCAGCAGCGCGGGACTAACAGATACGCAGTATTTT.

The genes are TRBV5-1 and TRBJ2-1, with 8 bases identical to TRBD1. From germline, CDR1 is SGHRS and CDR2 YFSETQ. CDR3 length: 15 residues. V gave up 0 bases and J gave up 5 bases; unmatched junction bases: 4. CDR3 sequence reads: CASSLVQGGDNEQFF. The CDR3 nucleotides read TGCGCCAGCAGCTTGGTACAGGGGGGAGACAATGAGCAGTTCTTC.